This entry lists 27 T cell receptor beta chains sequenced from one sample in a study of human T cells and chemical hapten exposure. Time point: pre-sensitization, week 0. Specified treatment: therapeutic diphenylcyclopropenone sensitization with weekly scalp DPC. TCRdb fed the RACE reads into MiXCR, producing one record per CDR3 protein. Among 150,000 to 200,000 distinct CDR3 sequences listed, about 31% were seen once. Sample: whole blood, taken in connection with sensitization to the hapten diphenylcyclopropenone (DPC). The receptors stem from a woman in her 30s with alopecia areata. Some clones in this sample may be carry-over from other donors' samples.

This clonotype has a handful of counts. V and J are TRBV6-1 and TRBJ2-5; D is possibly TRBD1 or TRBD2 (6 bases each). The CDR3 is 13 residues long. The germline CDR1 and CDR2 sequences are MNHNS and SASEGT. V gave up 7 bases and J gave up 4 bases, with 13 bases separating them. DNA of the CDR3: TGTGCCAGCATAGGGGGGCTCGCAGAGACCCAGTACTTC. It is translated as CASIGGLAETQYF.

The rearrangement joins TRBV10-3 to TRBJ1-3; TRBD1 might be the D (5 bases). V gave up 3 bases and J gave up 2 bases, with 11 bases separating them. The V gene's germline CDR1 is ENHRY and CDR2 SYGVKD. The CDR3 is made up of 15 amino acids. The CDR3 bases are TGTGCCATCAGTGACGAGGCCAGGGCTGGAAACACCATATATTTT. It translates to CAISDEARAGNTIYF.

There are a few counts of this clonotype. CDR3 in amino acids: CASSPIPGHKKETQYF. CDR3 in DNA: TGTGCCAGCAGCCCAATCCCGGGACACAAGAAAGAGACCCAGTACTTC. The gene calls are TRBV2 and TRBJ2-5; a weak D match, TRBD1 (6 bases). The CDR3 covers 16 residues. Trimming stripped 6 bases from V and 3 bases from J, with 20 bases between. Germline values: CDR1 SNHLY, CDR2 FYNNEI.

This clonotype was recorded a few times. This sequence joins TRBV4-1 and TRBJ1-3; possible D gene TRBD1, 6 bases. Trimming stripped 1 base from V and 4 bases from J, with 14 bases between. From germline, CDR1 is MGHRA and CDR2 YSYEKL. The CDR3 runs 16 residues. The CDR3 nucleotides are TGCGCCAGCAGCCAAGGGGTCCAGGGGTCCGGAAACACCATATATTTT. It codes for CASSQGVQGSGNTIYF.

This chain's CDR3 is CASSSGPAGEKLFF. CDR3 nucleotides: TGTGCCAGCAGCAGTGGGCCCGCGGGTGAAAAACTGTTTTTT. This rearrangement joins TRBV9 to TRBJ1-4, with unresolved D. Trimming removed 4 bases at V and 7 bases at J, with 14 bases between. Germline V gene sequence: CDR1 SGDLS, CDR2 YYNGEE. The CDR3 is 14 amino acids.

This clonotype was counted only a few times. The chain recombines TRBV28 with TRBJ1-4; 8 positions agree with TRBD1. V dropped 4 bases and J dropped 2; count of bases not matched to a gene: 6. The CDR3 sequence is 16 residues long. CDR1 and CDR2 (germline): MDHEN, SYDVKM. As DNA, the CDR3 is TGTGCCAGCAGTTCCCCAGGGGGCTCGACTAATGAAAAACTGTTTTTT. It translates to CASSSPGGSTNEKLFF. Full variable domain (remainder filled in from reference TRBV28 and TRBJ1-4): DVKVTQSSRYLVKRTGEKVFLECVQDMDHENMFWYRQDPGLGLRLIYFSYDVKMKEKGDIPEGYSVSREKKERFSLILESASTNQTSMYLCASSSPGGSTNEKLFFGSGTQLSVL.

The chain recombines TRBV6-2 or TRBV6-3 with TRBJ2-5; TRBD2 agrees at 9 bases. Germline CDR1 is MNHEY and CDR2 is SVGEGT. Unmatched junction bases numbered 1, after V lost 2 bases and J lost 0 bases. The CDR3 runs to 15 residues. CDR3: CASSYQRGDQETQYF. The CDR3 DNA reads as TGTGCCAGCAGTTACCAGCGGGGGGACCAAGAGACCCAGTACTTC.

This clonotype was seen just once. The chain is built from TRBV27 and TRBJ2-2, with D possibly matching TRBD1 (6 bases). This CDR3 is 16 amino acids long. V lost 6 bases, J lost 0 bases, and 14 bases lay in between. CDR1 MNHEY and CDR2 SMNVEV come from the germline V gene (reference sequence). Here the CDR3 reads CASSSPRGSNTGELFF. In DNA, the CDR3 is TGTGCCAGCAGCTCCCCCAGGGGATCGAACACCGGGGAGCTGTTTTTT.

This clonotype was counted only a few times. The chain has TRBV29-1 and TRBJ1-2, with 7 bases matching TRBD1. There are 15 residues in the CDR3. The V gene's germline CDR1 is SQVTM and CDR2 ANQGSEA. Trimming cost V 6 bases and J 4 bases; bases outside gene matches: 14. The CDR3 DNA reads as TGCAGCGTCGGGGACAGCGGCTCGACCGGCTATGGCTACACCTTC. Its protein is CSVGDSGSTGYGYTF.

This CDR3 reads CASSPGQADYGYTF. The CDR3 region has the DNA TGTGCCAGCAGTCCGGGACAGGCGGACTATGGCTACACCTTC. This sequence joins TRBV28 and TRBJ1-2, with 8 bases that match TRBD1. CDR1 MDHEN and CDR2 SYDVKM come from the germline V gene. Trimming took 5 bases from V and 3 from J; bases not matched to a gene: 5. The CDR3 spans 14 residues.

This rearrangement joins TRBV4-3 to TRBJ1-2; a weak D match, TRBD1 (5 bases). Germline lookup yields CDR1 LGHNA and CDR2 YSLEER. The CDR3 consists of 15 residues. V was trimmed by 0 bases and J by 3 bases, leaving 11 bases between them. The CDR3 loop is CASSQDSRDHYGYTF. CDR3 coding DNA: TGCGCCAGCAGCCAAGACTCGAGGGACCACTATGGCTACACCTTC.

The gene calls are TRBV27 and TRBJ2-1; weak D call: TRBD1 (6 bases). From germline, CDR1 is MNHEY and CDR2 SMNVEV (reference sequence). V lost 6 bases and J 7 bases, leaving 37 bases between the germline ends. CDR3 size: 21 residues. The chain's CDR3 is CASSQAIGQPGPRAFRNEQFF. In DNA, the CDR3 is TGTGCCAGCAGCCAAGCCATAGGACAGCCGGGGCCTAGGGCTTTCAGGAATGAGCAGTTCTTC.

This clonotype was picked up a small number of times. V and J are TRBV23-1 and TRBJ1-1; no clear D. TRBV23-1 is annotated as an ORF whose role is uncertain. The CDR3 extends over 12 amino acids. V was trimmed by 8 bases and J by 3 bases, leaving 10 bases between them. CDR3 in amino acids: CASFNGYTEAFF. The CDR3 nucleotides read TGCGCCAGCTTTAACGGGTACACTGAAGCTTTCTTT.

In this sample, this clonotype turned up a few times. The V call is TRBV11-2, the J call TRBJ2-7; 11 bases fit TRBD2. Germline V gives CDR1 SGHAT, CDR2 FQNNGV. The CDR3 runs 15 residues. V shed 2 bases, J shed 5 bases, and the junction held 5 bases outside the gene matches. In nucleotides, the CDR3 is TGTGCCAGCAGCTTACCCCCGACTAGCGGGAACGAGCAGTACTTC. It encodes CASSLPPTSGNEQYF.

The chain uses TRBV11-2 and TRBJ1-5; maybe TRBD1 (5 bases). The germline CDR1 and CDR2 sequences are SGHAT and FQNNGV. CDR3 length equals 14 residues. V gave up 2 bases and J gave up 5 bases, with 10 bases separating them. DNA of the CDR3: TGTGCCAGCAGCTTATGGGGGATTGATCAGCCCCAGCATTTT. Its translation: CASSLWGIDQPQHF.

This clonotype appeared a few times. CDR3 sequence: CASSLTVQAGEAFF. CDR3 bases: TGTGCCAGCAGCTTAACAGTACAAGCGGGGGAAGCTTTCTTT. The chain joins TRBV11-2 to TRBJ1-1; D call uncertain. The CDR3 length is 14 residues. Trimming pared 2 bases from V and 8 bases from J, leaving 15 bases between. Germline CDR1 SGHAT, CDR2 FQNNGV.

The rearrangement joins TRBV29-1 to TRBJ2-1; D may match TRBD1 or TRBD2 (6 bases each). Germline-derived CDR1 and CDR2 are SQVTM and ANQGSEA. The CDR3 has 16 amino acids. The V gene lost 0 bases and the J gene lost 6 bases, with 18 bases spanning the gap. CDR3 in DNA: TGCAGCGTTGAAGATCTTGGGGGGCCAGGGGCCAATGAGCAGTTCTTC. Translated, it gives CSVEDLGGPGANEQFF.

The chain couples TRBV5-1 to TRBJ2-1, with 14 positions matching TRBD2. Germline trimming cut 3 bases from V and 7 bases from J; bases unmatched to any gene: 3. The CDR3 spans 15 residues. The germline gives CDR1 SGHRS, CDR2 YFSETQ. CDR3 in amino acids: CASSWGLAGDNEQFF. CDR3 DNA: TGCGCCAGCAGCTGGGGACTAGCGGGAGATAATGAGCAGTTCTTC.

The gene calls are TRBV12-3 or TRBV12-4 and TRBJ2-7; 7 nucleotides agree with TRBD1. The CDR3 covers 14 residues. V lost 4 bases to trimming and J lost 5 bases; unmatched junction nucleotides: 8. CDR3 region: CASSSPDRFHEQYF. DNA for the CDR3: TGTGCCAGCAGTTCACCGGACAGGTTCCACGAGCAGTACTTC.

This clonotype showed up just a few times. This chain connects TRBV28 to TRBJ1-1; possibly TRBD1 for D (6 bases). CDR3 size: 16 residues. Germline V gene data show CDR1 as MDHEN and CDR2 as SYDVKM. V was pared by 7 bases and J by 0 bases, with 18 bases between. The CDR3 protein is CASMTSTGRMNTEAFF. Written as DNA, the CDR3 is TGTGCCAGCATGACTTCGACAGGCCGCATGAACACTGAAGCTTTCTTT.

This clonotype occurred many times. V and J are TRBV28 and TRBJ2-1; 8 bases are shared with TRBD1. CDR3 length equals 12 residues. V trimming: 6 bases; J trimming: 14 bases; junction bases outside the gene matches: 9. Germline values: CDR1 MDHEN, CDR2 SYDVKM. The chain's CDR3 is CASSRTGNYEFF. As DNA, the CDR3 is TGTGCCAGCAGCAGGACAGGGAATTATGAGTTCTTC.

This clonotype turned up a few times. The chain joins TRBV28 to TRBJ1-5; 8 bases line up with TRBD1. CDR3 length: 14 amino acids. The V gene end was trimmed by 5 bases and the J gene end by 7 bases; junction bases not matched to a gene: 7. From germline, CDR1 is MDHEN and CDR2 SYDVKM. The CDR3 bases are TGTGCCAGCAGTCCCGGGTCAGGGGGCCAGCCCCAGCATTTT. It codes for CASSPGSGGQPQHF.

The chain uses TRBV5-4 and TRBJ1-2; the D gene is possibly TRBD1 (5 bases). Trimming took 1 base from V and 3 from J, leaving 7 bases between them. Germline-derived CDR1 and CDR2 are SGHNT and YYREEE (reference sequence). The CDR3 length is 13 residues. Here the CDR3 reads CASSLRGDYGYTF. CDR3 nucleotide sequence: TGTGCCAGCAGCTTGCGGGGCGACTATGGCTACACCTTC.

In this sample, this clonotype turned up a few times. The rearrangement links TRBV12-3 or TRBV12-4 to TRBJ1-1; D is perhaps TRBD1 (5 bases). This CDR3 spans 13 amino acids. V was cut by 7 bases and J by 5 bases, with 14 bases left in between. CDR3 in amino acids: CASNGRGLTEAFF. CDR3 DNA: TGTGCCAGCAATGGTAGGGGATTGACTGAAGCTTTCTTT.

This clonotype was seen only once. The rearrangement joins TRBV11-3 to TRBJ2-5; D is perhaps TRBD2 (5 bases). Germline assignment: CDR1 SGHNT and CDR2 YENEEA. Trimming pared 5 bases from V and 1 base from J, leaving 8 bases between. The CDR3 has 13 amino acids. The CDR3 DNA reads TGTGCCAGCAGCGACTACAGCCAAGAGACCCAGTACTTC. This encodes CASSDYSQETQYF.

The V gene is TRBV10-3, the J gene TRBJ1-2, with 9 bases lining up with TRBD1. J lost 4 bases, V lost 6 bases, and 12 bases had no gene match. The CDR3 covers 16 residues. Per the germline V gene, CDR1 is ENHRY and CDR2 is SYGVKD. The CDR3 nucleotides read TGTGCCATCAGCATGCCCGGACAGGGGATGGGCTATGGCTACACCTTC. It translates to CAISMPGQGMGYGYTF.

The gene calls are TRBV9 and TRBJ2-1; tentatively, D is TRBD2 (6 bases). In germline, CDR1 is SGDLS, CDR2 YYNGEE. V was pared by 3 bases and J by 0 bases, with 19 bases between. The CDR3 runs to 18 residues. The CDR3 loop reads CASSAESTRASSYNEQFF. CDR3 bases: TGTGCCAGCAGCGCAGAATCGACTAGGGCTAGCTCCTACAATGAGCAGTTCTTC.